The 22 T cell receptor beta chains below come from one sample, sequenced in a study of graft-versus-host responses after intestinal transplantation. Profiled with immunoSEQ multiplex PCR; TCRdb holds only in-frame clones, not every one. The table includes 75,000 to 100,000 clones, roughly 91% detected once. Antigens for these TCRs are unknown. The source was unstimulated CD4+ T cells sorted from spleen or lymph node cells, collected before transplant. These receptors originate from a human donor who was the organ donor for an intestinal transplant.

J is TRBJ2-7 and V is TRBV27, with 13 bases lining up with TRBD2. Germline V CDR1 and CDR2: MNHEY, SMNVEV (reference sequence). V lost 5 bases and J lost 4; bases outside the gene matches: 11. The CDR3 runs 17 residues. CDR3 amino acids: CASSSYPLAGGHYEQYF. The CDR3 DNA is TGTGCCAGCAGTAGCTACCCACTAGCGGGGGGGCATTACGAGCAGTACTTC.

This chain connects TRBV5-1 to TRBJ2-7; 8 bases are shared with TRBD1. CDR3 length: 16 residues. Germline CDR1 and CDR2: SGHRS and YFSETQ. J gave up 0 bases and V 2 bases, and 7 bases lay outside the gene matches. In nucleotides, the CDR3 is TGCGCCAGCAGCTTTAATTGGGGGACAGGCTCCTACGAGCAGTACTTC. It specifies CASSFNWGTGSYEQYF.

The chain recombines TRBV19 with TRBJ2-5, with 9 positions matching TRBD2. The V and J ends lost 4 bases and 1 base, in that order; junction bases with no gene match: 7. The CDR3 has 16 amino acids. Germline loops: CDR1 LNHDA, CDR2 SQIVND (reference sequence). The CDR3 loop reads CASSTRTAGGQETQYF. Written as DNA, the CDR3 is TGTGCCAGTAGTACCCGTACAGCGGGGGGCCAAGAGACCCAGTACTTC.

This clone was observed a single time. V is TRBV6-5 and J is TRBJ1-1; D not certain. Trimming pared 6 bases from V and 8 bases from J, leaving 16 bases between. The germline CDR1 and CDR2 sequences are MNHEY and SVGAGI. CDR3 size: 13 residues. The DNA for the CDR3 is TGTGCCAGCAGAATTGGTTCGGGGAACGAAGCTTTCTTT. This gives the protein CASRIGSGNEAFF.

V is TRBV7-8 and J is TRBJ1-6, with TRBD1 as a possible D gene (6 bases). The V end was cut by 3 bases, the J end by 10 bases, with 7 bases between. Germline values: CDR1 SGHVS, CDR2 FQNEAQ. The CDR3 sequence is 12 residues long. The CDR3 region has the DNA TGTGCCAGCAGCTTCGACAGGTCACCCCTCCACTTT. This gives the protein CASSFDRSPLHF.

The chain recombines TRBV10-2 with TRBJ2-7, with 9 bases lining up with TRBD2. This CDR3 has 14 residues. Looked up from germline, CDR1 is WSHSY and CDR2 is SAAADI. The junction had 9 bases not matched to a gene; V was cut back by 6 bases and J by 6 bases. The CDR3 protein is CASSDVAGVGEQYF. CDR3 in DNA: TGCGCCAGCAGCGATGTAGCGGGGGTAGGCGAGCAGTACTTC.

This chain links TRBV7-3 with TRBJ2-1; 10 nucleotides align to TRBD2. The CDR3 is 15 amino acids. Germline V gene data show CDR1 as SGHTA and CDR2 as FQGTGA. With V trimmed by 4 bases and J by 10 bases, 10 bases remained unmatched. CDR3 region: CASSSSGGGLTEQFF. Here the CDR3 DNA reads TGTGCCAGCAGCTCAAGCGGGGGGGGCTTGACGGAGCAGTTCTTC.

This clone has only a few counts. The CDR3 loop is CASSYKKRSRTYGYTF. In DNA form, the CDR3 reads TGTGCCAGCAGTTACAAAAAACGGTCCCGTACTTATGGCTACACCTTC. The V gene is TRBV6-6, the J gene TRBJ1-2; no firm D call. With 2 bases removed from V and 5 bases from J, the gap between germline ends came to 18 bases. CDR3 length equals 16 residues. The V gene's germline CDR1 is MNHNY and CDR2 SVGAGI (reference sequence).

The chain uses TRBV5-1 and TRBJ2-3, with 8 nucleotides matching TRBD2. Looked up from germline, CDR1 is SGHRS and CDR2 is YFSETQ. The V and J ends lost 2 bases and 2 bases, in that order; junction bases with no gene match: 4. The CDR3 sequence is 15 residues long. The CDR3: CASSFLAGNTDTQYF. In DNA form, the CDR3 reads TGCGCCAGCAGCTTTCTAGCGGGTAACACAGATACGCAGTATTTT.

The gene calls are TRBV7-9 and TRBJ1-1, with unresolved D. The CDR3 loop spans 14 amino acids. The germline gives CDR1 SEHNR, CDR2 FQNEAQ (reference sequence). V was cut by 1 base and J by 5 bases, with 11 bases left in between. The CDR3 is CASSLGPSGTEAFF. As DNA, the CDR3 is TGTGCCAGCAGCTTAGGCCCCAGCGGGACTGAAGCTTTCTTT.

The chain employs TRBV7-2 and TRBJ2-2; D may be TRBD1 (6 bases). V lost 2 bases, J lost 1 base, and 17 bases lay in between. Germline lookup yields CDR1 SGHTA and CDR2 FQGNSA. CDR3 length: 18 residues. CDR3 nucleotide sequence: TGTGCCAGCAGCTTAAAGGTTGCGCGAGGGGGGAACACCGGGGAGCTGTTTTTT. Translating it yields CASSLKVARGGNTGELFF.

The rearrangement uses TRBV19 and TRBJ1-5; no clear D gene. The V gene lost 3 bases and the J gene lost 5 bases, with 8 bases spanning the gap. CDR1 and CDR2 (germline): LNHDA, SQIVND (reference sequence). This CDR3 has 13 amino acids. CDR3 region: CASSIGGDQPQHF. In DNA, the CDR3 is TGTGCCAGTAGTATCGGCGGGGATCAGCCCCAGCATTTT.

The CDR3 sequence is CASSQEGDSGGGRTGELFF. The CDR3 DNA follows: TGCGCCAGCAGCCAAGAGGGAGATAGCGGGGGGGGACGCACCGGGGAGCTGTTTTTT. The chain employs TRBV4-1 and TRBJ2-2, with 11 positions matching TRBD2. Germline trimming cut 0 bases from V and 4 bases from J; bases unmatched to any gene: 10. Germline V gives CDR1 MGHRA, CDR2 YSYEKL. The CDR3 has 19 residues.

The chain has TRBV4-1 and TRBJ1-2; 8 bases are a match to TRBD1. The V gene end was trimmed by 4 bases and the J gene end by 2 bases; junction bases not matched to a gene: 9. This CDR3 region has 16 residues. CDR1 and CDR2 (germline): MGHRA, YSYEKL. For the CDR3, the DNA is TGCGCCAGCAGCCTGGGACAGGCACCCACCAACTATGGCTACACCTTC. Amino acid sequence: CASSLGQAPTNYGYTF.

The V call is TRBV18, the J call TRBJ2-2; 7 positions agree with TRBD1. This CDR3 is 17 amino acids long. Germline V CDR1 and CDR2: KGHSH, LQKENI. V was pared by 0 bases and J by 4 bases, with 8 bases of the junction left unmatched. CDR3 amino acids: CASSPPRGQVGTGELFF. In nucleotides, the CDR3 is TGTGCCAGCTCACCACCAAGAGGACAGGTCGGCACCGGGGAGCTGTTTTTT.

This chain connects TRBV9 to TRBJ2-1; TRBD2 agrees at 12 bases. Germline V lookup: CDR1 SGDLS, CDR2 YYNGEE. The CDR3 runs to 15 residues. With V trimmed by 3 bases and J by 5 bases, 3 bases remained unmatched. The CDR3, as DNA: TGTGCCAGCAGCGAGAGACTAGCGGGGGACAATGAGCAGTTCTTC. Protein product: CASSERLAGDNEQFF. The variable domain in full, completed from reference TRBV9 and TRBJ2-1, reads DSGVTQTPKHLITATGQRVTLRCSPRSGDLSVYWYQQSLDQGLQFLIQYYNGEERAKGNILERFSAQQFPDLHSELNLSSLELGDSALYFCASSERLAGDNEQFFGPGTRLTVL.

This chain joins TRBV5-1 and TRBJ1-4; 7 bases match TRBD1. V was clipped by 2 bases and J by 9 bases; unmatched bases: 10. This CDR3 region has 15 residues. Germline V gene sequence: CDR1 SGHRS, CDR2 YFSETQ. Written as DNA, the CDR3 is TGCGCCAGCAGCTTAGCCAGGGGGGATTTTCAAAAACTGTTTTTT. As protein: CASSLARGDFQKLFF.

The chain couples TRBV5-4 to TRBJ2-5; D possibly corresponds to TRBD2 (5 bases). The CDR3 sequence is 15 residues long. Germline assignment: CDR1 SGHNT and CDR2 YYREEE (reference sequence). V shed 4 bases and J shed 2 bases, with 15 bases lying between them. CDR3 bases: TGTGCCAGCAGCCGGGATGGACTCGCTCAAGAGACCCAGTACTTC. Encoded protein: CASSRDGLAQETQYF.

CDR3 protein: CASSYRGTGANVLTF. As DNA, the CDR3 is TGTGCCAGCAGTTACAGGGGGACTGGGGCCAACGTCCTGACTTTC. The rearrangement links TRBV11-1 to TRBJ2-6; TRBD1 agrees at 8 bases. Unmatched junction bases numbered 3, after V lost 6 bases and J lost 2 bases. The CDR3 is made up of 15 amino acids. CDR1 and CDR2 (germline): SGHAT, FQDESV (reference sequence). The full variable domain, completed using reference TRBV11-1 and TRBJ2-6, is EAEVAQSPRYKITEKSQAVAFWCDPISGHATLYWYRQILGQGPELLVQFQDESVVDDSQLPKDRFSAERLKGVDSTLKIQPAELGDSAMYLCASSYRGTGANVLTFGAGSRLTVL.

This clone was recorded once. V usage is TRBV7-2 and J usage is TRBJ1-1; 8 bases agree with TRBD1. This CDR3 has 17 residues. From germline, CDR1 is SGHTA and CDR2 FQGNSA. Trimming removed 3 bases from V and 1 base from J; junction bases left unmatched: 10. The CDR3 coding sequence is TGTGCCAGCAGCTTTAGGGTGACAGGGGTCGGGAACACTGAAGCTTTCTTT. As protein: CASSFRVTGVGNTEAFF.

J is TRBJ2-1 and V is TRBV7-6; D unresolved. The CDR3 length is 12 residues. The germline V and J ends were trimmed by 4 bases and 7 bases, with 8 bases remaining between them. Germline V gene data show CDR1 as SGHVS and CDR2 as FNYEAQ. CDR3 bases: TGTGCCAGCAGCTCAGGTGGGAATGAGCAGTTCTTC. Protein: CASSSGGNEQFF.

V usage is TRBV4-2 and J usage is TRBJ2-7, with TRBD2 identical over 8 bases. J gave up 0 bases and V 0 bases, and 10 bases lay outside the gene matches. CDR3 length: 18 residues. The germline gives CDR1 LGHNA, CDR2 YNFKEQ. Here the CDR3 DNA reads TGTGCCAGCAGCCAAGATAGGCTAGCGGGCGAGAGCTCCTACGAGCAGTACTTC. This sequence encodes CASSQDRLAGESSYEQYF.